These T cell receptor beta chains were read from a single sample in a study of blood T cell repertoires in COVID-19. The protocol was immunoSEQ multiplex PCR, while the TCRdb copy is restricted to in-frame clones and leaves out a portion. The sample has fewer than 130,000 clones, about 85% seen once; the top ten hold roughly 5%. The sequencing sample was made of peripheral blood. Receptors were obtained from a human donor in a cohort sampled during active COVID-19. Each CDR3 is given with its conserved first and last residue. Fields, in order: CDR3 DNA, CDR3 protein, J gene, V gene, D gene, clone size. D genes are given only for firm matches. Where a row states a size, it is once, few, many or the class of an expanded clone; other rows omit it.

cdr3_nt: TGCGCCAGCAGCGGGACAGGGTATGAGCAGTTCTTC
cdr3_aa: CASSGTGYEQFF
j_call: TRBJ2-1
v_call: TRBV5-1
d_call: TRBD1
clone_size: -

cdr3_nt: TGCGCCAGCAGCCAAGGTGGAAGCGCCACGCAGTATTTT
cdr3_aa: CASSQGGSATQYF
j_call: TRBJ2-3
v_call: TRBV4-3
d_call: -
clone_size: -

cdr3_nt: TGTGCCAGCAGCCTGCGGGACTTCCTTGCAACAGACACTGAAGCTTTCTTT
cdr3_aa: CASSLRDFLATDTEAFF
j_call: TRBJ1-1
v_call: TRBV4-2
d_call: -
clone_size: -

cdr3_nt: TGTGCCAGCAGTTTACCTCCCCGTCTACTAGCGGGAAGGAGGGATGAGCAGTTCTTC
cdr3_aa: CASSLPPRLLAGRRDEQFF
j_call: TRBJ2-1
v_call: TRBV27
d_call: TRBD2
clone_size: -

cdr3_nt: TGTGCCAGCAGCTTAGAACTAGCGGGATTGAATGAGCAGTTCTTC
cdr3_aa: CASSLELAGLNEQFF
j_call: TRBJ2-1
v_call: TRBV7-3
d_call: TRBD2
clone_size: -

cdr3_nt: TGTGCCAGCAGTTCCACCGGGAGCCAAGAGACCCAGTACTTC
cdr3_aa: CASSSTGSQETQYF
j_call: TRBJ2-5
v_call: TRBV6-5
d_call: -
clone_size: -

cdr3_nt: TGCGCCAGCAGCTTTCAAGGGTCGGGGGGCACAGATACGCAGTATTTT
cdr3_aa: CASSFQGSGGTDTQYF
j_call: TRBJ2-3
v_call: TRBV5-1
d_call: -
clone_size: -

cdr3_nt: TGTGCCAGTCGTCGGGGGGGACAGGGGGGCGAGCAGTACTTC
cdr3_aa: CASRRGGQGGEQYF
j_call: TRBJ2-7
v_call: TRBV6-5
d_call: TRBD1
clone_size: -

cdr3_nt: TGCAGCGCCCGGTTCTCTGGAAACACCATATATTTT
cdr3_aa: CSARFSGNTIYF
j_call: TRBJ1-3
v_call: TRBV29-1
d_call: -
clone_size: -

cdr3_nt: TGCAGCGTTGTTGGACAGGGGCGAAATGGCTACACCTTC
cdr3_aa: CSVVGQGRNGYTF
j_call: TRBJ1-2
v_call: TRBV29-1
d_call: TRBD1
clone_size: few

cdr3_nt: TGTGCCAGCAGCTTAGAAGGGACAGGGATACTTGAGCAGTACTTC
cdr3_aa: CASSLEGTGILEQYF
j_call: TRBJ2-7
v_call: TRBV7-9
d_call: TRBD1
clone_size: -

cdr3_nt: TGTGCCAGCAGTTTAGAGAGCGGGAGGCAGTACTTC
cdr3_aa: CASSLESGRQYF
j_call: TRBJ2-7
v_call: TRBV28
d_call: TRBD2
clone_size: -

cdr3_nt: TGTGCCAGCAGTCATGACAAGAACACTGAAGCTTTCTTT
cdr3_aa: CASSHDKNTEAFF
j_call: TRBJ1-1
v_call: TRBV12-3/TRBV12-4
d_call: -
clone_size: -

cdr3_nt: TGTGCCAGCAGCTTGGAACCCGCGGGAGGCACAGATACGCAGTATTTT
cdr3_aa: CASSLEPAGGTDTQYF
j_call: TRBJ2-3
v_call: TRBV5-4
d_call: TRBD2
clone_size: -

cdr3_nt: TGTGCCAGCAGCCACCCGAGGCAGTCCCTCCAGTGGGCCCAGTACTTC
cdr3_aa: CASSHPRQSLQWAQYF
j_call: TRBJ2-5
v_call: TRBV28
d_call: -
clone_size: -

cdr3_nt: TGTGCCAGCAGCCCGGGACTAGCGGGAGACAATGAGCAGTTCTTC
cdr3_aa: CASSPGLAGDNEQFF
j_call: TRBJ2-1
v_call: TRBV6-2/TRBV6-3
d_call: TRBD2
clone_size: -

cdr3_nt: TGTGCCATCAGTGAGTTCCTCAGCGGGAGTAAGTACAATGAGCAGTTCTTC
cdr3_aa: CAISEFLSGSKYNEQFF
j_call: TRBJ2-1
v_call: TRBV10-3
d_call: TRBD2
clone_size: once

cdr3_nt: TGTGCCTGGAGTAGGGGACAGGGTAACTATCTCGGCTATGGCTACACCTTC
cdr3_aa: CAWSRGQGNYLGYGYTF
j_call: TRBJ1-2
v_call: TRBV30
d_call: TRBD1
clone_size: once

cdr3_nt: TGTGCCTGGAGTGGGAAAAAGGGACAGAACTCTGGGGCCAACGTCCTGACTTTC
cdr3_aa: CAWSGKKGQNSGANVLTF
j_call: TRBJ2-6
v_call: TRBV30
d_call: TRBD1
clone_size: -

cdr3_nt: TGTGCCTCCCGAAGGGGCAACTCTGGGGCCAACGTCCTGACTTTC
cdr3_aa: CASRRGNSGANVLTF
j_call: TRBJ2-6
v_call: TRBV19
d_call: -
clone_size: -

cdr3_nt: TGCAGCGTTGGTCAAACTATGAACACTGAAGCTTTCTTT
cdr3_aa: CSVGQTMNTEAFF
j_call: TRBJ1-1
v_call: TRBV29-1
d_call: -
clone_size: -

cdr3_nt: TGTGCCAGCACCCTAGACAGGGCAAGCCTGAACACCGGGGAGCTGTTTTTT
cdr3_aa: CASTLDRASLNTGELFF
j_call: TRBJ2-2
v_call: TRBV5-6
d_call: TRBD1
clone_size: -

cdr3_nt: TGTGCCAGCAGTTTATATTTAGCGGGGGGGAAAACCGGGGAGCTGTTTTTT
cdr3_aa: CASSLYLAGGKTGELFF
j_call: TRBJ2-2
v_call: TRBV27
d_call: TRBD2
clone_size: -

cdr3_nt: TGTGCCAGCAGCCGGGGGTCTTTAAACATTCAGTACTTC
cdr3_aa: CASSRGSLNIQYF
j_call: TRBJ2-4
v_call: TRBV12-3/TRBV12-4
d_call: -
clone_size: -

cdr3_nt: TGTGCCAGCAGCCAAGAGTTGTTACAGGGGGCCCGGTCGGCCCTCCACTTT
cdr3_aa: CASSQELLQGARSALHF
j_call: TRBJ1-6
v_call: TRBV4-2
d_call: TRBD1
clone_size: once

cdr3_nt: TGTGCCAGCAGTGAACTATTCCCTCGGGGGGGACAAGAGACCCAGTACTTC
cdr3_aa: CASSELFPRGGQETQYF
j_call: TRBJ2-5
v_call: TRBV25-1
d_call: TRBD2
clone_size: -

cdr3_nt: TGTGCCAGTCAAACGGGGGTGAGGGTTTCTGGAAACACCATATATTTT
cdr3_aa: CASQTGVRVSGNTIYF
j_call: TRBJ1-3
v_call: TRBV5-6
d_call: -
clone_size: once

cdr3_nt: TGTGCCAGCAGTTACTCAGCCAGGAACTATGGCTACACCTTC
cdr3_aa: CASSYSARNYGYTF
j_call: TRBJ1-2
v_call: TRBV6-5
d_call: -
clone_size: -

cdr3_nt: TGTGCCAGCAGGGCAGGGGAGCAGTACTTC
cdr3_aa: CASRAGEQYF
j_call: TRBJ2-7
v_call: TRBV2
d_call: -
clone_size: few

cdr3_nt: TGTGCCAGCAGCTTAATTGGGACAGGGTTCTATGAGCAGTTCTTC
cdr3_aa: CASSLIGTGFYEQFF
j_call: TRBJ2-1
v_call: TRBV7-2
d_call: TRBD1
clone_size: -

cdr3_nt: TGTGCCAGCAGCTTGGGCCCGGGAGACTCTGGAAACACCATATATTTT
cdr3_aa: CASSLGPGDSGNTIYF
j_call: TRBJ1-3
v_call: TRBV5-6
d_call: -
clone_size: -

cdr3_nt: TGCGCCAGCAGTGAGTCCAGACAGGGGGGGGAGTTCTTC
cdr3_aa: CASSESRQGGEFF
j_call: TRBJ2-1
v_call: TRBV10-1
d_call: TRBD1
clone_size: -

cdr3_nt: TGTGCCAGCAGCGCGGGACAGCCAAATTCACCCCTCCACTTT
cdr3_aa: CASSAGQPNSPLHF
j_call: TRBJ1-6
v_call: TRBV7-8
d_call: TRBD1
clone_size: -

cdr3_nt: TGTGCCAGTAGTATGACTAGCGGGGAGACCCAGTACTTC
cdr3_aa: CASSMTSGETQYF
j_call: TRBJ2-5
v_call: TRBV19
d_call: TRBD2
clone_size: -

cdr3_nt: TGTGCCACTAGCGGGAGTTCCGAGACCCAGTACTTC
cdr3_aa: CATSGSSETQYF
j_call: TRBJ2-5
v_call: TRBV7-9
d_call: TRBD2
clone_size: once

cdr3_nt: TGTGCCAGCAGCCCGCGGGAGGGGGAAGAGACCCAGTACTTC
cdr3_aa: CASSPREGEETQYF
j_call: TRBJ2-5
v_call: TRBV7-2
d_call: TRBD2
clone_size: -

cdr3_nt: TGTGCCAGCAGTGAAGGGAGCGGGAGGGCCGGGGATACGCAGTATTTT
cdr3_aa: CASSEGSGRAGDTQYF
j_call: TRBJ2-3
v_call: TRBV2
d_call: TRBD2
clone_size: -

cdr3_nt: TGCGCCAGCAGCTTCGGACAGGGAAACACCGGGGAGCTGTTTTTT
cdr3_aa: CASSFGQGNTGELFF
j_call: TRBJ2-2
v_call: TRBV5-1
d_call: TRBD1
clone_size: -

cdr3_nt: TGCAGTGCCAGTCAGGGTTTCAATCAGCCCCAGCATTTT
cdr3_aa: CSASQGFNQPQHF
j_call: TRBJ1-5
v_call: TRBV20-1
d_call: -
clone_size: once

cdr3_nt: TGCGCCAGCAGCTTGGCCGGCCTAGCGAGCACAGATACGCAGTATTTT
cdr3_aa: CASSLAGLASTDTQYF
j_call: TRBJ2-3
v_call: TRBV5-1
d_call: -
clone_size: -

cdr3_nt: TGTGCCAGCAGCTTAGATCAGGGCTCGTACTATGGCTACACCTTC
cdr3_aa: CASSLDQGSYYGYTF
j_call: TRBJ1-2
v_call: TRBV7-2
d_call: -
clone_size: -

cdr3_nt: TGCGCCAGCAGCTGGGGGCAGGGGGCCTGGCAAGAGACCCAGTACTTC
cdr3_aa: CASSWGQGAWQETQYF
j_call: TRBJ2-5
v_call: TRBV5-1
d_call: TRBD1
clone_size: -

cdr3_nt: TGTGCCAGCAGCTTCAGACAGGGGAACGAGCAGTACTTC
cdr3_aa: CASSFRQGNEQYF
j_call: TRBJ2-7
v_call: TRBV7-2
d_call: TRBD1
clone_size: -

cdr3_nt: TGTGCCAGCTCGGTTCTAAGCCGCAATGAGCAGTTCTTC
cdr3_aa: CASSVLSRNEQFF
j_call: TRBJ2-1
v_call: TRBV3-1/TRBV3-2
d_call: -
clone_size: once

cdr3_nt: TGTGCCAGCAGCTTAGCGGTGGGGAGGTCTGCTTTCTTT
cdr3_aa: CASSLAVGRSAFF
j_call: TRBJ1-1
v_call: TRBV7-8
d_call: -
clone_size: -

cdr3_nt: TGCGCCAGCAGCCAAGATTTGAGGGGGTCCGGGGAGCTGTTTTTT
cdr3_aa: CASSQDLRGSGELFF
j_call: TRBJ2-2
v_call: TRBV4-3
d_call: -
clone_size: -

cdr3_nt: TGTGCCAGCAGCACCTCCGGGACAACCCTCGGGGATACGCAGTATTTT
cdr3_aa: CASSTSGTTLGDTQYF
j_call: TRBJ2-3
v_call: TRBV7-2
d_call: -
clone_size: -

cdr3_nt: TGTGCCAGCAGCAAGCAAATGAACACTGAAGCTTTCTTT
cdr3_aa: CASSKQMNTEAFF
j_call: TRBJ1-1
v_call: TRBV12-3/TRBV12-4
d_call: -
clone_size: -

cdr3_nt: TGTGCCACCGGGGGGTCATACGGAAACACCATATATTTT
cdr3_aa: CATGGSYGNTIYF
j_call: TRBJ1-3
v_call: TRBV19
d_call: -
clone_size: -

cdr3_nt: TGTGCCAGCAGGGAATTAAGGGGGTTTAGCAATCAGCCCCAGCATTTT
cdr3_aa: CASRELRGFSNQPQHF
j_call: TRBJ1-5
v_call: TRBV6-6
d_call: -
clone_size: -